The table lists the clone carrying this T cell receptor beta chain with a count of one. The record originates from a study of Ad26.COV2.S vaccination and SARS-CoV-2 variants. Study as a whole: Donor was in the COV1001 Ad26.COV2.S trial arm.

The V end was cut by 5 bases, the J end by 4 bases, with 15 bases between. The germline V gene has CDR1 SGHDT and CDR2 YYEEEE. CDR3 length: 14 amino acids. Treatment given: some 20 received Ad26.COV2.S at low or high dose, single or two shots; 5 received placebo; per-sample allocation not given. At day 63 after the first vaccine or placebo injection, samples were drawn. This table comes from immunoSEQ multiplex PCR, and its TCRdb copy is limited to in-frame clones, with some not included. The repertoire consists of some 300,000 clones, with about 86% occurring once and the leading ten covering 1.5% to 2%.

The receptor's source is a person aged 18-65 years who received the Ad26.COV2.S COVID-19 vaccine or a placebo. The chain employs TRBV5-6 and TRBJ1-2, with TRBD1 as a possible D gene (5 bases). The source material was peripheral blood, sampled in a trial of Ad26.COV2.S vaccine versus placebo. In DNA, the CDR3 is TGTGCCAGCAGTTCTGGGGGTTACGGCTATGGCTACACCTTC. As protein: CASSSGGYGYGYTF.